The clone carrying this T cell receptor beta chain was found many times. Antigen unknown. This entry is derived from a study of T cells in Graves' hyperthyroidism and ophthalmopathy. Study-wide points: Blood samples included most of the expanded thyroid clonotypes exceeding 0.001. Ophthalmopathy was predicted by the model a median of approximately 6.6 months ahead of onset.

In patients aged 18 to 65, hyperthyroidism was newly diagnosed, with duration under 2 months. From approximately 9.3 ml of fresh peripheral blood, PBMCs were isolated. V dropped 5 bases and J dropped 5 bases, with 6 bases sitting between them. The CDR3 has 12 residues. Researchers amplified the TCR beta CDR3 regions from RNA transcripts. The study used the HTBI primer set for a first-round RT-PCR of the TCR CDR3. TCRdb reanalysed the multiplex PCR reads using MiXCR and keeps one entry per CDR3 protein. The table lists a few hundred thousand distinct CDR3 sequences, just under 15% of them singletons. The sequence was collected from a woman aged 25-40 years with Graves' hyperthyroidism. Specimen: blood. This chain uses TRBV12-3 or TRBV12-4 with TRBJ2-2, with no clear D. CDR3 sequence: CASSRVTGELFF. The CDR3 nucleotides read TGTGCCAGCAGTCGGGTGACCGGGGAGCTGTTTTTT.